This TCR beta chain originates from a study of T cells in localized non-small cell lung cancer. The CDR3 covers 15 residues. The V gene end was trimmed by 2 bases and the J gene end by 2 bases; junction bases not matched to a gene: 6. Germline CDR1 reads SGHRS; CDR2 reads YFSETQ. With regard to this clone: The target antigen is unknown.

General observations from the study: Among the top 100 tumor clones, a median roughly 57 appeared in adjacent lung. Among the tissues sampled, uninvolved adjacent lung had the highest T cell clonality, above tumor.

Repertoires were generated with immunoSEQ multiplex PCR, while TCRdb's copy carries only in-frame clones and drops some. This table has around 130,000 clones, roughly 90% appearing once. The material was peripheral blood, obtained before any cancer treatment. V gene TRBV5-1 combines with J gene TRBJ2-7; 8 nucleotides agree with TRBD2. This TCR was recovered from a female donor of 60 years or more with stage I lung adenocarcinoma. The CDR3 coding sequence is TGCGCCAGCAGCTTCGGCTTAGCGGGAACCTACGAGCAGTACTTC. Translating gives CASSFGLAGTYEQYF. The full variable domain, in which reference TRBV5-1 and TRBJ2-7 provide the parts outside the CDR3, is KAGVTQTPRYLIKTRGQQVTLSCSPISGHRSVSWYQQTPGQGLQFLFEYFSETQRNKGNFPGRFSGRQFSNSRSEMNVSTLELGDSALYLCASSFGLAGTYEQYFGPGTRLTVT.